A single sample gave rise to the 10 T cell receptor beta chains below, sequenced in a study of blood T cell repertoires in COVID-19. Profiled with immunoSEQ multiplex PCR; TCRdb holds only in-frame clones, not every one. The sample has about 120,000 clones, 75% to 85% seen once. The sequenced sample was peripheral blood. The receptors here all came from a human donor in a cohort sampled during active COVID-19.

This chain connects TRBV6-6 to TRBJ2-1; 10 bases fit TRBD2. The CDR3 length is 15 residues. V was clipped by 2 bases and J by 7 bases; unmatched bases: 5. Germline V lookup: CDR1 MNHNY, CDR2 SVGAGI (reference sequence). The CDR3 DNA follows: TGTGCCAGCAGTTACGGGACTAGCGCGGGGAATGAGCAGTTCTTC. Translating gives CASSYGTSAGNEQFF.

The chain combines TRBV29-1 with TRBJ2-7; the match to TRBD1 covers 10 bases. The CDR3 loop spans 17 amino acids. Looked up from germline, CDR1 is SQVTM and CDR2 is ANQGSEA. The junction had 9 bases not matched to a gene; V was cut back by 1 base and J by 0 bases. The CDR3 here is CSVEGLRGQGFSYEQYF. The CDR3 bases are TGCAGCGTTGAAGGTCTGCGGGGACAGGGGTTCTCCTACGAGCAGTACTTC.

The genes are TRBV18 and TRBJ2-7, with 7 nucleotides matching TRBD2. CDR3 length equals 14 residues. Germline-derived CDR1 and CDR2 are KGHSH and LQKENI. Trimming took 3 bases from V and 0 from J; bases not matched to a gene: 2. CDR3 coding DNA: TGTGCCAGCTCACCCCGGGAGGACTCCTACGAGCAGTACTTC. Translated: CASSPREDSYEQYF.

V usage is TRBV7-2 and J usage is TRBJ2-5; 10 bases are a match to TRBD2. The CDR3 consists of 16 residues. Germline CDR1 is SGHTA and CDR2 is FQGNSA. The V segment lost 1 base and the J segment 4 bases; nucleotides outside the gene matches: 6. CDR3 residues: CASSLGSGGVRETQYF. CDR3 sequence (DNA): TGTGCCAGCAGCTTAGGAAGCGGGGGGGTGCGAGAGACCCAGTACTTC. Using reference TRBV7-2 and TRBJ2-5 for the parts outside the CDR3, the full variable domain is GAGVSQSPSNKVTEKGKDVELRCDPISGHTALYWYRQSLGQGLEFLIYFQGNSAPDKSGLPSDRFSAERTGGSVSTLTIQRTQQEDSAVYLCASSLGSGGVRETQYFGPGTRLLVL.

The chain is built from TRBV11-1 and TRBJ2-1; a possible D gene is TRBD1 (6 bases). Germline lookup yields CDR1 SGHAT and CDR2 FQDESV (reference sequence). The CDR3 extends over 16 amino acids. The germline V and J ends were trimmed by 0 bases and 6 bases, with 15 bases remaining between them. CDR3 in amino acids: CASSLARGGPVNEQFF. CDR3 bases: TGTGCCAGCAGCTTAGCGCGAGGGGGACCGGTCAATGAGCAGTTCTTC.

CDR3 nucleotide sequence: TGTGCCAGCAGTATTAGCACTAGCGGGGGGGCCGGGGAGCAGTTCTTC. Protein: CASSISTSGGAGEQFF. V gene TRBV6-6 combines with J gene TRBJ2-1; 13 bases are shared with TRBD2. CDR1 MNHNY and CDR2 SVGAGI come from the germline V gene (reference sequence). CDR3 length: 16 residues. J gave up 10 bases and V 5 bases, and 11 bases lay outside the gene matches.

The V and J genes are TRBV5-1 and TRBJ2-7, with 8 bases aligning to TRBD1. Germline trimming cut 4 bases from V and 7 bases from J; bases unmatched to any gene: 13. The CDR3 extends over 15 amino acids. Germline-derived CDR1 and CDR2 are SGHRS and YFSETQ. This chain's CDR3 is CASSPQGTGSGEQYF. CDR3 coding DNA: TGCGCCAGCAGCCCCCAAGGGACAGGCTCTGGAGAGCAGTACTTC.

This chain uses TRBV19 with TRBJ1-1; D uncertain. The CDR3 runs to 13 residues. The germline V gene has CDR1 LNHDA and CDR2 SQIVND (reference sequence). V lost 4 bases to trimming and J lost 8 bases, with 14 bases between them. The CDR3 sequence is CASSTFDGGEAFF. The CDR3 bases are TGTGCCAGTAGTACGTTTGATGGCGGAGAAGCTTTCTTT.

This chain uses TRBV5-1 with TRBJ1-2, with 7 bases identical to TRBD1. Germline CDR1 SGHRS, CDR2 YFSETQ. Trimming removed 0 bases from V and 6 bases from J; junction bases left unmatched: 11. This CDR3 is built from 16 residues. This chain's CDR3 is CASSLAFDREEHGYTF. In nucleotides, the CDR3 is TGCGCCAGCAGCTTGGCCTTCGACAGGGAGGAACATGGCTACACCTTC.

The V call is TRBV27, the J call TRBJ2-1; 7 bases match TRBD1. The V and J ends lost 3 bases and 0 bases, in that order; junction bases with no gene match: 5. CDR3 length equals 16 residues. Germline V gene lookup returns CDR1 MNHEY and CDR2 SMNVEV (reference sequence). The CDR3: CASSFTTGTSYNEQFF. The DNA for the CDR3 is TGTGCCAGCAGTTTTACGACAGGGACCTCCTACAATGAGCAGTTCTTC.